This T cell receptor beta chain was identified in a study of CD8+CD57+ T cells in acquired aplastic anemia. Study-wide context: Average DNA yield from sorted CD4+ and CD8+ cells was roughly 3 ug.

Patients who underwent sequencing had shown CD8+CD57+ cell expansion by flow cytometry. Severe acquired aplastic anemia was present in every patient. Blood sampling was performed on the patients, and none of them had received therapy by then. Genomic DNA was employed as the template in profiling TCR beta VDJ and CDR3. TCRdb itself ran the reads through MiXCR, one entry per CDR3 protein. The sample gives over 40,000 distinct CDR3 sequences, 60% to 80% of which show up once; 50% to 65% is in the top ten. Germline CDR1 is LNHNV and CDR2 is YYDKDF (reference sequence). The germline V and J ends were trimmed by 3 bases and 4 bases, with 9 bases remaining between them. CDR3 length: 14 residues.

The gene calls are TRBV15 and TRBJ2-2; the D is unclear. Source material: sorted CD4+, CD8+, or CD8+CD57+ T cells (not recorded which) from PBMCs. The receptor comes from a human donor with aplastic anemia. The CDR3 bases are TGTGCCACCAGCAGTCTCAGGACCACCGGGGAGCTGTTTTTT. This encodes CATSSLRTTGELFF. The variable domain in full, with the rest retrieved from reference TRBV15 and TRBJ2-2, is DAMVIQNPRYQVTQFGKPVTLSCSQTLNHNVMYWYQQKSSQAPKLLFHYYDKDFNNEADTPDNFQSRRPNTSFCFLDIRSPGLGDTAMYLCATSSLRTTGELFFGEGSRLTVL.